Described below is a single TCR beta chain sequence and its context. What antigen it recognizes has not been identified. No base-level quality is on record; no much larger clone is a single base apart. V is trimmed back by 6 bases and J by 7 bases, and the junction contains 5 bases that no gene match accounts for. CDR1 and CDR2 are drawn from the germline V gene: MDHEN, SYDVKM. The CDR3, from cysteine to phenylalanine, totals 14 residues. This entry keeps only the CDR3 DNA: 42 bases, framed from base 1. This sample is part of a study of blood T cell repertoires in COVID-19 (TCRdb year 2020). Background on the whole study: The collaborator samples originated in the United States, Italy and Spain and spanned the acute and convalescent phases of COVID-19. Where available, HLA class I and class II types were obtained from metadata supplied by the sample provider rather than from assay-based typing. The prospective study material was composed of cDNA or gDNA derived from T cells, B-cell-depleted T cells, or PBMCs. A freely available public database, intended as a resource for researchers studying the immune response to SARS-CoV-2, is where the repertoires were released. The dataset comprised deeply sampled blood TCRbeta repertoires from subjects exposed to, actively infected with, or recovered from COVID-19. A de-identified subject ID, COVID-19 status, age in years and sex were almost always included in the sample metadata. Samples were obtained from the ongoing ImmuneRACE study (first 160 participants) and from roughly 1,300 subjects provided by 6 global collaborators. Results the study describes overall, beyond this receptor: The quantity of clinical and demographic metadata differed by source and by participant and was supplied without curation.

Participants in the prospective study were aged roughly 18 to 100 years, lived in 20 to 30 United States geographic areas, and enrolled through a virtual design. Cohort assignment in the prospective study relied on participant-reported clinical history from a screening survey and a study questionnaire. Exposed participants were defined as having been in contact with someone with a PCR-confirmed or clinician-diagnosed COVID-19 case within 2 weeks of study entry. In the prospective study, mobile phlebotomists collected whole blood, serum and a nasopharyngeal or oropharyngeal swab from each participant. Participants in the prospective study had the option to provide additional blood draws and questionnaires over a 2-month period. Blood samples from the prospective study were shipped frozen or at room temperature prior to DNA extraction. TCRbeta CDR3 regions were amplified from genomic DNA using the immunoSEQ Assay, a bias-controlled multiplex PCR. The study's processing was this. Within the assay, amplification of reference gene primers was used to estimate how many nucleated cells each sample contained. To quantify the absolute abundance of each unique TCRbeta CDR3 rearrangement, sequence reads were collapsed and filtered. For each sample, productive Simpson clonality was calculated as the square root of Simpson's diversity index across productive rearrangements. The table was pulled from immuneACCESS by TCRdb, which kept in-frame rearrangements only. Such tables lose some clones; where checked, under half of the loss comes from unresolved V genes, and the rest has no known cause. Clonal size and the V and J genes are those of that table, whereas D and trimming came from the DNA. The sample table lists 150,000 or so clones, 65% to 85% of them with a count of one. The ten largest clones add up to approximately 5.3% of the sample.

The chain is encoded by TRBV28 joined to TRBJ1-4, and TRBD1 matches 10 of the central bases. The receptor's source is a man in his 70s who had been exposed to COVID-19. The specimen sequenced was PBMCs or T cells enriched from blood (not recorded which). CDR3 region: CASSQGTGVEKLFF. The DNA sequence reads TGTGCCAGCAGCCAGGGGACAGGGGTTGAAAAACTGTTTTTT.